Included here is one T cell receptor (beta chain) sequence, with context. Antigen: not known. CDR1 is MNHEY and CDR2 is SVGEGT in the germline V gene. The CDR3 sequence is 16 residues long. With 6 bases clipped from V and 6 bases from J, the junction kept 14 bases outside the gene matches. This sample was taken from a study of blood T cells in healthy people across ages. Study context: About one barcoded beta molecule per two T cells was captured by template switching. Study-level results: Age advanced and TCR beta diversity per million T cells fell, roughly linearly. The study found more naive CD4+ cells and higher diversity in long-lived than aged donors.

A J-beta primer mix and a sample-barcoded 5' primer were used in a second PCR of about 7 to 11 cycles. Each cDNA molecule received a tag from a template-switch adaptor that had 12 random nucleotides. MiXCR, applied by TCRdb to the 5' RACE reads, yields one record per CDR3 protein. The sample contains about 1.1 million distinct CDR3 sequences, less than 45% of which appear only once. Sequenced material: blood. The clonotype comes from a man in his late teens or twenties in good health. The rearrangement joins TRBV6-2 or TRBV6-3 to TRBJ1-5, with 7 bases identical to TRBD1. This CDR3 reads CASREDREWGSQPQHF. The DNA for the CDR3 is TGTGCCAGCAGGGAAGACAGGGAATGGGGTAGTCAGCCCCAGCATTTT.